The 23 T cell receptor beta chains in this list originate from one sample, sequenced in a study of T-cell memory formation after mild COVID-19. TCRdb used MiXCR to reprocess the 5' RACE reads, holding one entry per CDR3 protein. The sample records around 410,000 distinct CDR3 sequences, around a quarter being singletons. The source material was PBMCs or a T cell subset sorted from them (not recorded which). The receptor source for this set is an adult woman who had mild COVID-19 (a few samples of this study predate the infection). Cell type and time point are not known.

The chain couples TRBV24-1 to TRBJ2-1; D not certain. V lost 2 bases to trimming and J lost 8 bases, with 18 bases between them. Per the germline V gene, CDR1 is KGHDR and CDR2 is SFDVKD. This CDR3 is 16 amino acids long. Written as DNA, the CDR3 is TGTGCCACCAGTGATTCGATGGTAGCAGTGCGCCATGAGCAGTTCTTC. It codes for CATSDSMVAVRHEQFF.

The chain couples TRBV6-2 or TRBV6-3 to TRBJ1-5; D not certain. This CDR3 contains 15 residues. Deletions cut 6 bases from V and 1 base from J, with 13 bases between. Germline loops: CDR1 MNHEY, CDR2 SVGEGT. The CDR3 region has the DNA TGTGCCAGCAGCTCAGGCAAGGGAAGCAATCAGCCCCAGCATTTT. Translation gives CASSSGKGSNQPQHF.

The genes are TRBV15 and TRBJ2-7; no reliable D call. This CDR3 has 14 residues. V was cut by 0 bases and J by 6 bases, with 12 bases left in between. Germline V gene data show CDR1 as LNHNV and CDR2 as YYDKDF (reference sequence). The CDR3 nucleotides are TGTGCCACCAGCAGAGATAGGCAAACCCTCGAGCAGTACTTC. Its protein product is CATSRDRQTLEQYF. Supplemented by reference TRBV15 and TRBJ2-7, the full variable domain reads DAMVIQNPRYQVTQFGKPVTLSCSQTLNHNVMYWYQQKSSQAPKLLFHYYDKDFNNEADTPDNFQSRRPNTSFCFLDIRSPGLGDTAMYLCATSRDRQTLEQYFGPGTRLTVT.

A few counts support this clonotype. CDR3 in DNA: TGTGCCAGCAGCTCCTCGAGGCGGGACAGGCGACACTCTGGAAACACCATATATTTT. The encoded protein is CASSSSRRDRRHSGNTIYF. The chain links TRBV7-9 to TRBJ1-3, with TRBD1 identical over 8 bases. V lost 4 bases and J lost 0; bases outside the gene matches: 14. CDR3 size: 19 residues. The V gene's germline CDR1 is SEHNR and CDR2 FQNEAQ (reference sequence).

This clonotype was picked up a small number of times. The V call is TRBV12-3 or TRBV12-4, the J call TRBJ1-2; D unresolved. The CDR3 runs 14 residues. Deletions cut 3 bases from V and 4 bases from J, with 12 bases between. CDR3 sequence: CASSLGDLGYGYTF. The CDR3 region has the DNA TGTGCCAGCAGTTTGGGTGATCTGGGCTATGGCTACACCTTC.

In its sample, this clonotype was seen a few times. The chain employs TRBV7-6 and TRBJ2-5; 8 bases fit TRBD2. V lost 11 bases and J lost 1; bases outside the gene matches: 9. Germline-derived CDR1 and CDR2 are SGHVS and FNYEAQ. The CDR3 length is 14 residues. The CDR3 loop reads CACRGRGVQETQYF. Here the CDR3 DNA reads TGTGCCTGCCGGGGGCGGGGGGTCCAAGAGACCCAGTACTTC.

The sample holds a few counts of this clonotype. V is TRBV4-1 and J is TRBJ1-6, with TRBD1 identical over 9 bases. Trimming cost V 3 bases and J 9 bases; bases outside gene matches: 6. Germline CDR1 is MGHRA and CDR2 is YSYEKL. This CDR3 is built from 15 residues. The CDR3 loop reads CASSQDRGVSSPLHF. Written as DNA, the CDR3 is TGCGCCAGCAGCCAGGACAGGGGAGTAAGTTCACCCCTCCACTTT.

This rearrangement joins TRBV4-2 to TRBJ1-5; D is perhaps TRBD1 (5 bases). Germline V gene lookup returns CDR1 LGHNA and CDR2 YNFKEQ. V lost 0 bases and J lost 4, with 7 bases in between. The CDR3 runs 14 residues. The CDR3 DNA is TGTGCCAGCAGCCAAGAGTGGGGGAATCAGCCCCAGCATTTT. This encodes CASSQEWGNQPQHF.

This clonotype has only a few counts. In nucleotides, the CDR3 is TGCAGTGCTAGAGATTTACGGCTAGCGGGGTTCACAGATACGCAGTATTTT. It specifies CSARDLRLAGFTDTQYF. The rearrangement links TRBV20-1 to TRBJ2-3; 9 positions match TRBD2. Trimming at V came to 0 bases and at J to 2 bases, leaving 9 bases not matched to a gene. CDR1 and CDR2 (germline): DFQATT, SNEGSKA (reference sequence). This CDR3 region has 17 residues.

This clonotype was observed a few times. The DNA of the CDR3 is TGTGCCAGCAGTTTATCTCCCCTCCGGCGGTCATATACGCAGTATTTT. This translates into CASSLSPLRRSYTQYF. The chain couples TRBV27 to TRBJ2-3; D remains ambiguous. Per the germline V gene, CDR1 is MNHEY and CDR2 is SMNVEV (reference sequence). V lost 0 bases, J lost 7 bases, and 17 bases lay in between. There are 16 residues in the CDR3.

The V and J genes are TRBV4-3 and TRBJ2-3; a weak D match, TRBD2 (6 bases). Trimming removed 2 bases from V and 1 base from J, with 13 bases in between. Germline V lookup: CDR1 LGHNA, CDR2 YSLEER. The CDR3 has 16 amino acids. Here the CDR3 reads CASSQLRRDRTDTQYF. Written as DNA, the CDR3 is TGCGCCAGCAGCCAATTGAGGCGGGACCGCACAGATACGCAGTATTTT.

The J gene is TRBJ2-7, the V gene TRBV20-1; 13 positions agree with TRBD2. In germline, CDR1 is DFQATT, CDR2 SNEGSKA (reference sequence). Trimming took 5 bases from V and 4 from J; bases not matched to a gene: 5. The CDR3 has 14 residues. The CDR3 sequence: CSARTSGRTYEQYF. CDR3 nucleotide sequence: TGCAGTGCTCGGACTAGCGGGAGAACGTACGAGCAGTACTTC.

V gene TRBV7-6 combines with J gene TRBJ1-2; 7 bases map to TRBD1. In germline, CDR1 is SGHVS, CDR2 FNYEAQ. The CDR3 contains 15 residues. The V and J ends lost 1 base and 4 bases, in that order; junction bases with no gene match: 6. CDR3 bases: TGTGCCAGCAGCTTAGATGGGACAGCTACCTATGGCTACACCTTC. It encodes CASSLDGTATYGYTF. Full variable domain (missing parts from reference TRBV7-6 and TRBJ1-2): GAGVSQSPRYKVTKRGQDVALRCDPISGHVSLYWYRQALGQGPEFLTYFNYEAQQDKSGLPNDRFSAERPEGSISTLTIQRTEQRDSAMYRCASSLDGTATYGYTFGSGTRLTVV.

The V call is TRBV2, the J call TRBJ1-5; 10 bases align to TRBD1. The J segment lost 6 bases and the V segment lost 2 bases, leaving 10 bases of the junction unmatched. There are 17 residues in the CDR3. Per germline, CDR1 SNHLY and CDR2 FYNNEI. The CDR3 protein is CASSENVGTGVPQPQHF. CDR3 sequence (DNA): TGTGCCAGCAGTGAAAATGTCGGGACAGGGGTTCCTCAGCCCCAGCATTTT.

There are a few counts of this clonotype. The chain joins TRBV7-9 to TRBJ2-1; either TRBD1 or TRBD2 may supply D (5 bases each). Trimming took off 3 bases at V and 0 bases at J, with 12 bases between the two ends. Germline loops: CDR1 SEHNR, CDR2 FQNEAQ (reference sequence). The length of the CDR3 is 16 residues. The CDR3 reads CASSFGAYFSYNEQFF. The CDR3 coding sequence is TGTGCCAGCAGCTTCGGGGCCTACTTCTCCTACAATGAGCAGTTCTTC.

The chain carries TRBV6-2 or TRBV6-3 and TRBJ1-1; D not certain. The V gene lost 5 bases and the J gene lost 1 base, with 17 bases spanning the gap. The CDR3 covers 16 residues. Germline V gene data show CDR1 as MNHEY and CDR2 as SVGEGT. Here the CDR3 reads CASSRLNSLGNTEAFF. DNA of the CDR3: TGTGCCAGCAGTCGCCTTAACTCCCTCGGGAACACTGAAGCTTTCTTT.

The chain recombines TRBV7-2 with TRBJ2-3; TRBD2 aligns across 13 bases. CDR1 and CDR2 (germline): SGHTA, FQGNSA. The V gene end was trimmed by 1 base and the J gene end by 7 bases; junction bases not matched to a gene: 8. This CDR3 is built from 17 residues. The CDR3 coding sequence is TGTGCCAGCAGCTTAGGGACTAGCGGGAGTTTAGGAAATACGCAGTATTTT. As protein: CASSLGTSGSLGNTQYF.

This clonotype was seen more than once but under ten times. The chain uses TRBV6-5 and TRBJ2-5; 8 bases map to TRBD1. The CDR3 sequence is 16 residues long. The ends lost 6 bases at V and 4 bases at J; junction bases unmatched: 13. Germline loops: CDR1 MNHEY, CDR2 SVGAGI. CDR3 loop: CASSLLGTGGAETQYF. In nucleotides, the CDR3 is TGTGCCAGCAGCCTACTAGGGACAGGCGGGGCAGAGACCCAGTACTTC.

The chain carries TRBV14 and TRBJ2-1, with unresolved D. V was cut by 0 bases and J by 0 bases, with 12 bases left in between. This CDR3 has 17 residues. From germline, CDR1 is SGHDN and CDR2 FVKESK. CDR3 bases: TGTGCCAGCAGCCAAGAGTCTCCCTATTCCTCCTACAATGAGCAGTTCTTC. It encodes CASSQESPYSSYNEQFF.

J is TRBJ2-3 and V is TRBV12-3 or TRBV12-4; possible D gene TRBD1, 6 bases. This CDR3 spans 16 amino acids. The V and J ends lost 7 bases and 1 base respectively, with 18 bases between them. As DNA, the CDR3 is TGTGCCAGCAAAAATCCAAGGGGGAAAGGCACAGATACGCAGTATTTT. It translates to CASKNPRGKGTDTQYF.

This clonotype was seen more than once but under ten times. J is TRBJ2-7 and V is TRBV20-1; 7 bases line up with TRBD1. From germline, CDR1 is DFQATT and CDR2 SNEGSKA (reference sequence). Trimming cost V 5 bases and J 2 bases; bases outside gene matches: 3. The length of the CDR3 is 12 residues. The CDR3 DNA is TGCAGTGCTCCTGGGACAGCCTACGAGCAGTACTTC. Amino acids: CSAPGTAYEQYF.

The V call is TRBV20-1, the J call TRBJ2-1, with 10 positions matching TRBD2. The germline gives CDR1 DFQATT, CDR2 SNEGSKA (reference sequence). This CDR3 has 15 residues. The V gene end was trimmed by 3 bases and the J gene end by 7 bases; junction bases not matched to a gene: 9. Written as DNA, the CDR3 is TGCAGTGCTAGTTATAGGCTAGCGGGAGATAATGAGCAGTTCTTC. Protein sequence: CSASYRLAGDNEQFF.

This clonotype has just a few counts. This CDR3 is CASTARHGVETQYF. The CDR3 DNA sequence: TGTGCCAGCACCGCGCGACACGGGGTGGAGACCCAGTACTTC. V and J are TRBV7-9 and TRBJ2-5, with D maybe TRBD2 (5 bases). Between the trimmed V and J ends, which lost 7 bases and 5 bases, there was a span of 17 bases. Germline CDR1 and CDR2: SEHNR and FQNEAQ (reference sequence). This CDR3 has 14 residues.